What follows describes a single T cell receptor beta chain. V was shortened by 4 bases and J by 0 bases, with 10 bases between the two germline ends. CDR1 and CDR2 from the germline V gene are SGHTA and FQGNSA. The CDR3 loop spans 15 amino acids. This specimen belongs to a study of blood T cell repertoires in COVID-19. Study-wide background: Researchers got acute and convalescent COVID-19 samples from the United States, Italy and Spain. Nucleic acid was either cDNA or gDNA, and it came from T cells, B-cell-depleted T cells, or PBMCs.

Authors' processing steps: Reference gene primers were amplified, and this amplification served to estimate nucleated cell counts. Method: immunoSEQ multiplex PCR; TCRdb's copy keeps in-frame clones and lacks some. V and J calls and clone size are those listed in that table; D and trimming were worked out from the DNA. The table has roughly 100,000 clones, 81% seen once; the top ten hold around two fifths. The chain is built from TRBV7-2 and TRBJ2-1; D uncertain. Specimen: peripheral blood. The sequence derives from a man older than 75 with acute or convalescent COVID-19. The CDR3 loop reads CASSSGVLSYNEQFF. For the CDR3, the DNA is TGTGCCAGCAGCTCGGGTGTCCTCTCCTACAATGAGCAGTTCTTC.